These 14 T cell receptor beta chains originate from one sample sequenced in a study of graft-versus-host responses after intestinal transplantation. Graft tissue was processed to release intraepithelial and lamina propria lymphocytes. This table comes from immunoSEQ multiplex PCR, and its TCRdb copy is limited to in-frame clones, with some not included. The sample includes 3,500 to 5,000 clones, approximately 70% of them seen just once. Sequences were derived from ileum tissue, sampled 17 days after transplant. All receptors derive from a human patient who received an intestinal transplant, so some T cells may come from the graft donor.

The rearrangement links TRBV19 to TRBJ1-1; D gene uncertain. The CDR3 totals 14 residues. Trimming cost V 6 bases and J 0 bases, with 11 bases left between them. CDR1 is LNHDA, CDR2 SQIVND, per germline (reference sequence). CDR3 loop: CASRSRRMNTEAFF. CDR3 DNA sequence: TGTGCCAGTAGAAGCCGCAGGATGAACACTGAAGCTTTCTTT.

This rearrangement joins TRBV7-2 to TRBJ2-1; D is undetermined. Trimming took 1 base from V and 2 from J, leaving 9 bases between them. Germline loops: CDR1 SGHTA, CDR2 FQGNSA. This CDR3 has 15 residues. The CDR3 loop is CASSLGALPYNEQFF. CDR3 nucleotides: TGTGCCAGCAGCTTAGGGGCTCTGCCCTACAATGAGCAGTTCTTC.

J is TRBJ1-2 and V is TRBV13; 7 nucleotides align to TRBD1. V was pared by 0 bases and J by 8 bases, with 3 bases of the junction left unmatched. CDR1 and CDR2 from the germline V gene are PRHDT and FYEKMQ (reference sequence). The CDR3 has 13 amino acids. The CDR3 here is CASSLGGGAGYTF. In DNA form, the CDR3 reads TGTGCCAGCAGCTTAGGAGGGGGCGCGGGCTACACCTTC.

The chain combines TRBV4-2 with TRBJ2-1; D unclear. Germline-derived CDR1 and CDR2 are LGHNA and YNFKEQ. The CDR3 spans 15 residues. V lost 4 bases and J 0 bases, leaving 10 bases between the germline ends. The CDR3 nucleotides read TGTGCCAGCAGCCGAGAAACTTACTCCTACAATGAGCAGTTCTTC. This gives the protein CASSRETYSYNEQFF.

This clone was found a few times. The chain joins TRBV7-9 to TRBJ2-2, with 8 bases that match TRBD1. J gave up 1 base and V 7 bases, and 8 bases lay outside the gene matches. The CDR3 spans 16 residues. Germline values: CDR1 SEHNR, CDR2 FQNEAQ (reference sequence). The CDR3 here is CASNPLDRGNTGELFF. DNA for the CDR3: TGTGCCAGCAACCCCCTCGACAGGGGGAACACCGGGGAGCTGTTTTTT.

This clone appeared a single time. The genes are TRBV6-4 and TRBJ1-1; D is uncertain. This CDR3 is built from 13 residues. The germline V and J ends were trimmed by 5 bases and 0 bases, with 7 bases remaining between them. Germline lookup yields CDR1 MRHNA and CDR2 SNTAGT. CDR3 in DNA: TGTGCCAGCAGTAAGCAGGTGAACACTGAAGCTTTCTTT. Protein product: CASSKQVNTEAFF.

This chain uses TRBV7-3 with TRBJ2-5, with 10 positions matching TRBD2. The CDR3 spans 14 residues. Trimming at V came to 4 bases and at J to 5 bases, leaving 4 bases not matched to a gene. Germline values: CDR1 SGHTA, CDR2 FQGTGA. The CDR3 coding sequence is TGTGCCAGCAGCTCTAGCGGGGGTCTCGAGACCCAGTACTTC. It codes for CASSSSGGLETQYF.

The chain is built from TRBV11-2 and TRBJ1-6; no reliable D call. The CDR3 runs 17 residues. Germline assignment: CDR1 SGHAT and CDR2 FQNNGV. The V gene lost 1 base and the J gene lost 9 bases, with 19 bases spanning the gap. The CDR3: CASSLAAPREISSPLHF. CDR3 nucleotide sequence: TGTGCCAGCAGCTTAGCAGCCCCCCGGGAAATAAGTTCACCCCTCCACTTT.

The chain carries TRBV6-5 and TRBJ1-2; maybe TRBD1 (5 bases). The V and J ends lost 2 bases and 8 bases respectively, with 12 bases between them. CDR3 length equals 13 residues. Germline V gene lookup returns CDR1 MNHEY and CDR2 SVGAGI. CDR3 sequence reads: CASSYTTGQGYTF. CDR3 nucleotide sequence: TGTGCCAGCAGTTACACCACAGGTCAGGGCTACACCTTC.

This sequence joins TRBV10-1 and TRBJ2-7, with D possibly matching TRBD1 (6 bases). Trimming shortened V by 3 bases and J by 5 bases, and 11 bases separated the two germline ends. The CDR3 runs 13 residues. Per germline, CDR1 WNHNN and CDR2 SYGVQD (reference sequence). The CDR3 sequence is CASSDFPGDEQYV. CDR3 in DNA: TGCGCCAGCAGTGATTTCCCAGGGGACGAGCAGTACGTC.

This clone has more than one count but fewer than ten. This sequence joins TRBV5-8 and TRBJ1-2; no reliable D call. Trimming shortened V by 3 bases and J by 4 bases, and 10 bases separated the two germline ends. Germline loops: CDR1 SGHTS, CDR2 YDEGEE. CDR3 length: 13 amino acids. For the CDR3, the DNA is TGTGCCAGCAGCTGGGCAGGCCTCTATGGCTACACCTTC. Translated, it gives CASSWAGLYGYTF.

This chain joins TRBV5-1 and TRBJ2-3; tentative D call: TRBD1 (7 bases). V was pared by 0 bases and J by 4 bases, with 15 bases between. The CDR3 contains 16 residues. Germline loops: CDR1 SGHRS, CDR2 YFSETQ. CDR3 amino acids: CASSLEAGGWADTQYF. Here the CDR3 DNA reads TGCGCCAGCAGCTTGGAGGCAGGGGGGTGGGCAGATACGCAGTATTTT.

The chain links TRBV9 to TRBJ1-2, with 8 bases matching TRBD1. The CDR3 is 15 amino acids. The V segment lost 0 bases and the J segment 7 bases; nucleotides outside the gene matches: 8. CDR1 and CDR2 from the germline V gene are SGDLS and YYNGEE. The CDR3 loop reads CASSVVAGGAGGYTF. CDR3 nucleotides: TGTGCCAGCAGCGTAGTGGCAGGGGGCGCGGGTGGCTACACCTTC.

CDR3 sequence (DNA): TGTGCCAGCAGTTTATATGGGGGGGCGCCTTACAATGAGCAGTTCTTC. Its translation: CASSLYGGAPYNEQFF. This chain connects TRBV27 to TRBJ2-1, with TRBD2 as a possible D gene (7 bases). From germline, CDR1 is MNHEY and CDR2 SMNVEV (reference sequence). CDR3 length equals 16 residues. The V and J ends lost 1 base and 4 bases respectively, with 14 bases between them.